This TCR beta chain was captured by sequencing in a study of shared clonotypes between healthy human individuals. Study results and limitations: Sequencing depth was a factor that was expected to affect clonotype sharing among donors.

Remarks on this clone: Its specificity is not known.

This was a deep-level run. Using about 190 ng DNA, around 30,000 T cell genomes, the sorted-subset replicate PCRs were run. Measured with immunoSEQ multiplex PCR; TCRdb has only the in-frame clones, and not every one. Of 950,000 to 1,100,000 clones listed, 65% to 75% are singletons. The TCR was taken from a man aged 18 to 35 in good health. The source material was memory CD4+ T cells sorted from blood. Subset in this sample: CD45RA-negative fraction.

For the CDR3, the DNA is TGTGCCAGCAGCTTGGACGATACCGGGGAGCTGTTTTTT. The encoded protein is CASSLDDTGELFF. The chain links TRBV5-5 to TRBJ2-2, with D uncertain. From germline, CDR1 is SGHKS and CDR2 YYEKEE (reference sequence). V dropped 0 bases and J dropped 5 bases, with 5 bases sitting between them. The CDR3 is 13 amino acids.